What follows describes a single T cell receptor beta chain. This entry comes from a study of T cell responses to AZD1222 COVID-19 vaccine. In germline, CDR1 is SEHNR, CDR2 FQNEAQ (reference sequence). J gave up 1 base and V 6 bases, and 5 bases lay outside the gene matches. CDR3 length: 14 residues. TCRdb's copy holds only in-frame clones and misses some; the assay was immunoSEQ multiplex PCR. The table includes 80,000 to 100,000 clones, around 84% detected once. The V gene is TRBV7-9, the J gene TRBJ2-7; 8 bases agree with TRBD1. Sample: peripheral blood, taken 28 days after the second AZD1222 dose. This TCR was sampled from an adult who received the AZD1222 COVID-19 vaccine. The CDR3 DNA reads as TGTGCCAGCAGTATTCGACAGGGGTCCTACGAGCAGTACTTC. It encodes CASSIRQGSYEQYF.